The 25 T cell receptor beta chains below were found in one sample sequenced in a study of cytotoxic CD8 clonotypes in ibrutinib-treated CLL. Profiling relied on immunoSEQ multiplex PCR, and the TCRdb table lists in-frame clones only, not all of them. The sample yields 100,000 to 150,000 clones, approximately 85% seen once. Sequenced here: PBMCs, sampled after 24 months of ibrutinib treatment. The origin of the receptors is a human donor with chronic lymphocytic leukemia.

The V gene is TRBV9, the J gene TRBJ2-3; tentatively, D is TRBD2 (5 bases). Germline CDR1 and CDR2: SGDLS and YYNGEE. V lost 6 bases to trimming and J lost 0 bases, with 11 bases between them. The CDR3 sequence is 14 residues long. The CDR3 coding sequence is TGTGCCAGCAAGGGAGAAGCTAGCACAGATACGCAGTATTTT. As protein: CASKGEASTDTQYF.

V is TRBV2 and J is TRBJ2-7; TRBD1 agrees at 9 bases. This CDR3 has 14 residues. J was trimmed by 2 bases and V by 6 bases; bases with no gene match: 5. Germline V gives CDR1 SNHLY, CDR2 FYNNEI. For the CDR3, the DNA is TGTGCCAGCAGGCCGGACAGGGGCCCCTACGAGCAGTACTTC. Translated: CASRPDRGPYEQYF.

The chain combines TRBV6-5 with TRBJ2-7; TRBD1 aligns across 8 bases. The CDR3 is 13 residues long. Trimming took 4 bases from V and 7 from J; bases not matched to a gene: 6. Germline V CDR1 and CDR2: MNHEY, SVGAGI. The CDR3 sequence is CASSLIGQGEQYF. The CDR3 nucleotides are TGTGCCAGCAGTTTGATTGGACAGGGAGAGCAGTACTTC.

The chain employs TRBV7-9 and TRBJ1-1; D uncertain. Germline V lookup: CDR1 SEHNR, CDR2 FQNEAQ (reference sequence). This CDR3 is 14 amino acids long. V lost 6 bases and J lost 10, with 21 bases in between. CDR3 protein: CASRPNGLEIAAFF. DNA of the CDR3: TGTGCCAGCAGACCAAACGGCCTCGAGATCGCAGCTTTCTTT.

The rearrangement uses TRBV9 and TRBJ2-5; either TRBD1 or TRBD2 may supply D (6 bases each). Trimming stripped 3 bases from V and 5 bases from J, with 17 bases between. Germline assignment: CDR1 SGDLS and CDR2 YYNGEE. The CDR3 loop spans 15 amino acids. DNA of the CDR3: TGTGCCAGCAGCGGGGGGGCCGGCAACATGGAGACCCAGTACTTC. This translates into CASSGGAGNMETQYF.

The chain carries TRBV5-1 and TRBJ1-1; no definite D call. V was cut by 5 bases and J by 1 base, with 9 bases left in between. The CDR3 runs 13 residues. Germline values: CDR1 SGHRS, CDR2 YFSETQ. The CDR3 is CASRVPPNTEAFF. Written as DNA, the CDR3 is TGCGCCAGCAGAGTTCCACCGAACACTGAAGCTTTCTTT.

The V and J genes are TRBV27 and TRBJ2-1; 11 nucleotides match TRBD2. Germline V gives CDR1 MNHEY, CDR2 SMNVEV (reference sequence). The CDR3 runs to 15 residues. J was trimmed by 5 bases and V by 6 bases; bases with no gene match: 6. In nucleotides, the CDR3 is TGTGCCAGCAGGCCGGGACTAGCGGATAACAATGAGCAGTTCTTC. This translates into CASRPGLADNNEQFF.

This clone showed up just once. The chain links TRBV7-2 to TRBJ1-2, with D perhaps matching TRBD1 (6 bases). The CDR3 is 17 residues long. Germline CDR1 is SGHTA and CDR2 is FQGNSA. V shed 4 bases and J shed 4 bases, with 22 bases lying between them. CDR3 amino acids: CASSSQGYSGEGYGYTF. For the CDR3, the DNA is TGTGCCAGCAGCTCCCAGGGGTACTCGGGAGAGGGCTATGGCTACACCTTC.

The rearrangement uses TRBV21-1 and TRBJ2-3; the D call TRBD2 from the table was never checked on the DNA. TRBV21-1 is described as a pseudogene. CDR3 length: 15 amino acids. The CDR3 sequence is CASSKQLGGLNTQYF. The DNA for the CDR3 is TGTGCCAGCAGCAAGCAACTGGGAGGGCTGAATACGCAGTATTTT.

The chain carries TRBV28 and TRBJ1-2, with TRBD1 matching over 9 bases. This CDR3 comprises 16 residues. Germline loops: CDR1 MDHEN, CDR2 SYDVKM. V trimming: 7 bases; J trimming: 0 bases; junction bases outside the gene matches: 9. CDR3 sequence (DNA): TGTGCCAGCAAACTACCGGGACAGGGCACTAACTATGGCTACACCTTC. Its protein product is CASKLPGQGTNYGYTF.

This clone occurred once. J is TRBJ2-5 and V is TRBV5-4; TRBD2 matches 7 bases. The trim removed 4 bases at V and 0 bases at J, leaving 3 bases unmatched. This CDR3 region has 14 residues. Germline loops: CDR1 SGHNT, CDR2 YYREEE (reference sequence). The CDR3 region is CASSLLADQETQYF. The CDR3 bases are TGTGCCAGCAGCCTCCTAGCGGACCAAGAGACCCAGTACTTC.

This clone came up a few times. V and J are TRBV28 and TRBJ2-5; 7 bases align to TRBD1. This CDR3 comprises 14 residues. The J segment lost 4 bases and the V segment lost 6 bases, leaving 8 bases of the junction unmatched. Germline values: CDR1 MDHEN, CDR2 SYDVKM. The CDR3 DNA reads as TGTGCCAGCAGCTCGGACAGGACGTTAGAGACCCAGTACTTC. Protein product: CASSSDRTLETQYF.

The chain couples TRBV5-1 to TRBJ1-5; the match to TRBD1 covers 7 bases. V dropped 0 bases and J dropped 2; count of bases not matched to a gene: 2. The CDR3 totals 15 residues. Germline V gene sequence: CDR1 SGHRS, CDR2 YFSETQ. The CDR3 sequence: CASSLEGGGNQPQHF. The CDR3 nucleotides read TGCGCCAGCAGCTTGGAAGGGGGCGGCAATCAGCCCCAGCATTTT.

This chain uses TRBV5-5 with TRBJ2-1, with D unresolved. V was clipped by 4 bases and J by 4 bases, with 9 bases between them. The CDR3 extends over 13 amino acids. Germline V gene sequence: CDR1 SGHKS, CDR2 YYEKEE (reference sequence). CDR3 protein: CASSADPYNEQFF. The CDR3 DNA is TGTGCCAGCAGCGCGGACCCTTACAATGAGCAGTTCTTC.

This clone was seen once. The DNA of the CDR3 is TGTGCCAGCAGTGAAGCTAGTCTGGTACGAGGACAGAGTAGCCGGGGCTACACCTTC. Protein product: CASSEASLVRGQSSRGYTF. This sequence joins TRBV6-1 and TRBJ1-2; tentatively, D is TRBD1 (6 bases). Trimming cost V 0 bases and J 8 bases, with 28 bases left between them. The CDR3 runs 19 residues. Germline V lookup: CDR1 MNHNS, CDR2 SASEGT.

V and J are TRBV19 and TRBJ2-3; TRBD1 agrees at 7 bases. The germline CDR1 and CDR2 sequences are LNHDA and SQIVND (reference sequence). CDR3 size: 14 residues. With 5 bases clipped from V and 6 bases from J, the junction kept 8 bases outside the gene matches. DNA for the CDR3: TGTGCCAGTAGTGAACAGGGGTCCAGGGATACGCAGTATTTT. Translation gives CASSEQGSRDTQYF. The whole variable domain, remainder taken from reference TRBV19 and TRBJ2-3, is DGGITQSPKYLFRKEGQNVTLSCEQNLNHDAMYWYRQDPGQGLRLIYYSQIVNDFQKGDIAEGYSVSREKKESFPLTVTSAQKNPTAFYLCASSEQGSRDTQYFGPGTRLTVL.

About this clone: The sample carries other DNA sequences with the same CDR3. The rearrangement uses TRBV18 and TRBJ1-2; D is ambiguous. CDR1 and CDR2 (germline): KGHSH, LQKENI. This CDR3 comprises 13 residues. Trimming left V 3 bases short and J 3 bases short, with 8 bases between. DNA of the CDR3: TGTGCCAGCTCACCCGTCGGAGACTATGGCTACACCTTC. It codes for CASSPVGDYGYTF.

V is TRBV7-2 and J is TRBJ2-7; 7 bases are a match to TRBD2. CDR1 and CDR2 from the germline V gene are SGHTA and FQGNSA. The CDR3 loop spans 14 amino acids. V shed 3 bases, J shed 3 bases, and the junction held 5 bases outside the gene matches. CDR3 nucleotides: TGTGCCAGCAGCTTCGGGGGAGGGGACTACGAGCAGTACTTC. Amino acid sequence: CASSFGGGDYEQYF.

This chain connects TRBV29-1 to TRBJ2-5; the D gene is possibly TRBD1 (6 bases). V was clipped by 3 bases and J by 5 bases, with 13 bases between them. The germline CDR1 and CDR2 sequences are SQVTM and ANQGSEA. The CDR3 totals 13 residues. Here the CDR3 DNA reads TGCAGCGTTGATCGGACAGTATGGGAGACCCAGTACTTC. Protein: CSVDRTVWETQYF.

The chain employs TRBV27 and TRBJ1-1; D gene ambiguous. The CDR3 is 13 residues long. From germline, CDR1 is MNHEY and CDR2 SMNVEV (reference sequence). Deletions cut 3 bases from V and 1 base from J, with 6 bases between. CDR3 coding DNA: TGTGCCAGCAGTTTGAAGGGGAACACTGAAGCTTTCTTT. Amino acids: CASSLKGNTEAFF.

This chain uses TRBV28 with TRBJ1-2; D uncertain. The CDR3 spans 13 residues. The V gene's germline CDR1 is MDHEN and CDR2 SYDVKM. V was clipped by 4 bases and J by 0 bases, with 6 bases between them. In nucleotides, the CDR3 is TGTGCCAGCAGTTCTTCAGCTAACTATGGCTACACCTTC. Encoded protein: CASSSSANYGYTF.

The chain combines TRBV6-5 with TRBJ2-7, with a tentative D call TRBD1 (7 bases). Germline V lookup: CDR1 MNHEY, CDR2 SVGAGI. Trimming left V 2 bases short and J 4 bases short, with 12 bases between. The CDR3 is 14 residues long. CDR3 sequence reads: CASSYAPGGYEQYF. The CDR3 DNA is TGTGCCAGCAGTTACGCGCCAGGGGGGTACGAGCAGTACTTC.

In DNA form, the CDR3 reads TGTGCCAGCAGCGTAGCGGGAGAACGTCCCAATGAGCAGTTCTTC. Its protein product is CASSVAGERPNEQFF. The rearrangement joins TRBV9 to TRBJ2-1, with D perhaps TRBD2 (6 bases). Germline V gene sequence: CDR1 SGDLS, CDR2 YYNGEE. Trimming took off 0 bases at V and 6 bases at J, with 13 bases between the two ends. The CDR3 covers 15 residues.

The gene calls are TRBV9 and TRBJ2-5; 10 bases agree with TRBD1. Trimming cost V 0 bases and J 5 bases; bases outside gene matches: 7. The CDR3 contains 16 residues. Germline CDR1 reads SGDLS; CDR2 reads YYNGEE. CDR3 DNA sequence: TGTGCCAGCAGCGTAGGCGACAGGGGGCCTGGGGAGACCCAGTACTTC. Amino acid sequence: CASSVGDRGPGETQYF.

The genes are TRBV19 and TRBJ2-2; D is ambiguous. CDR1 is LNHDA, CDR2 SQIVND, per germline (reference sequence). CDR3 length: 14 amino acids. The V end lost 1 base, the J end lost 2 bases, and 5 bases lay between the germline ends. The CDR3: CASSIAGNTGELFF. As DNA, the CDR3 is TGTGCCAGTAGTATAGCCGGTAACACCGGGGAGCTGTTTTTT.